These T cell receptor beta chains were read from a single sample in a study of T cell repertoires in cytomegalovirus infection. Their recognized antigens are unknown. MiXCR, run by TCRdb on the reads, gives a single entry per CDR3 protein. The sample has about 830,000 distinct CDR3 sequences; roughly 33% are singletons. The input for sequencing was cultured CD8+ T cells from PBMCs, taken from culture after CMV antigen stimulation. These receptors were obtained from a human donor in good health (CMV status not recorded). Some clones in this sample may be carry-over from other donors' samples. Each CDR3 is given with its conserved first and last residue. A D gene is named only where the DNA matches it firmly. A clone size is listed for some rows: how often the clone was seen (once, few, many), or a class if it is expanded.

clone size	D gene	V gene	CDR3 length	J gene	CDR3 DNA	CDR3 protein
.	TRBD1	TRBV12-3/TRBV12-4	15	TRBJ2-1	TGTGCCAGCACCCTGAGTCCAGGGGGCAGGAATGAGCAGTTCTTC	CASTLSPGGRNEQFF
few	.	TRBV27	16	TRBJ2-1	TGTGCCAGCAGTTTTCTCCCCGGGACAACTACCCATGAGCAGTTCTTC	CASSFLPGTTTHEQFF
.	.	TRBV28	18	TRBJ2-7	TGTGCCAGCAGCACCAACCGACGAGGCGGGGGCTCAGGGTACGAGCAGTACTTC	CASSTNRRGGGSGYEQYF
many	.	TRBV4-1	16	TRBJ2-1	TGCGCCAGCAGCCAAGACAGGGGCTTGTCCTACAATGAGCAGTTCTTC	CASSQDRGLSYNEQFF
.	.	TRBV7-9	11	TRBJ2-2	TGTGCCAGCAGCTCCGGACCGGACGGGGTTTTT	CASSSGPDGVF
few	.	TRBV24-1	15	TRBJ2-6	TGTGCCACCAGTCCCAGAGACTCTGGGGCCAACGTCCTGACTTTC	CATSPRDSGANVLTF
.	TRBD2	TRBV5-8	16	TRBJ2-1	TGTGCCAGCAGCTCCGCGGGGGGGACTAAGGGGGATGAGCAGTTCTTC	CASSSAGGTKGDEQFF
.	.	TRBV6-2/TRBV6-3	17	TRBJ2-3	TGTGCCAGCAGTTATTCCGCAGGCCGGTTATCCACAGATACGCAGTATTTT	CASSYSAGRLSTDTQYF
few	TRBD2	TRBV6-6	16	TRBJ2-5	TGTGCCAGCTCGGAAATATCCGGGGCTAGCGGAGAGACCCAGTACTTC	CASSEISGASGETQYF
few	.	TRBV4-1	14	TRBJ1-5	TGCGCCAGCAGCCAAGAGGACAGCTATCAGCCCCAGCATTTT	CASSQEDSYQPQHF
few	.	TRBV6-5	14	TRBJ2-7	TGTGCCAGCAGTTACTCCCAGGGGATGGGTGAGCAGTACTTC	CASSYSQGMGEQYF
.	TRBD1	TRBV5-4	15	TRBJ1-1	TGTGCCAGCAGCTGGCGACAGGGGTCGAACACTGAAGCTTTCTTT	CASSWRQGSNTEAFF
.	TRBD1	TRBV6-2/TRBV6-3	16	TRBJ2-3	TGTGCCAGCAGTTTTCTGACAGGGGGCGTCGCAGATACGCAGTATTTT	CASSFLTGGVADTQYF
few	.	TRBV29-1	11	TRBJ1-3	TGCAGCGTTGAAACGGGAAACACCATATATTTT	CSVETGNTIYF
.	.	TRBV7-8	14	TRBJ1-5	TGTGCCAGCAGCTTAGGAAAAAGATATCAGCCCCAGCATTTT	CASSLGKRYQPQHF
.	TRBD1	TRBV27	14	TRBJ1-2	TGTGCCAGCAGAACAGGGGGGAGAGGCTATGGCTACACCTTC	CASRTGGRGYGYTF
.	TRBD1	TRBV5-6	16	TRBJ1-5	TGTGCCAGCAGCTCCCGGACAGGGGGCTTTTATCAGCCCCAGCATTTT	CASSSRTGGFYQPQHF
.	.	TRBV7-2	19	TRBJ2-1	TGTGCCAGCAGCCCCTACGTGCCCCAAACAGGTAAAGTTTTGCCCCAGCAGTTCTTC	CASSPYVPQTGKVLPQQFF
.	.	TRBV27	16	TRBJ1-5	TGTGCCAGCAGTTTTTCGGGAGGTGATAGCAATCAGCCCCAGCATTTT	CASSFSGGDSNQPQHF
few	TRBD1	TRBV7-9	12	TRBJ1-1	TGTGCCAGCAGCCCCTGGACAGGGGGAGCTTTCTTT	CASSPWTGGAFF
few	TRBD1	TRBV6-1	16	TRBJ2-5	TGTGCCAGCAGTGAAGGGGTGACAGGGGGCGAAAAGACCCAGTACTTC	CASSEGVTGGEKTQYF
.	.	TRBV3-1	16	TRBJ2-3	TGTGCCAGCAGCCAAGGGGGCTTACATCTTGAAGATACGCAGTATTTT	CASSQGGLHLEDTQYF
.	.	TRBV4-3	16	TRBJ2-3	TGCGCCAGCAGCCAAGAGTGGCGGGGAGGCACAGATACGCAGTATTTT	CASSQEWRGGTDTQYF
few	.	TRBV19	18	TRBJ1-2	TGTGCCAGTAGTATAGTTGGGCAAATGGCCGACCTGAACTATGGCTACACCTTC	CASSIVGQMADLNYGYTF
once	.	TRBV19	15	TRBJ1-5	TGTGCCAGTAGTATGGGGGGGCTTAGCAATCAGCCCCAGCATTTT	CASSMGGLSNQPQHF
.	.	TRBV11-2	14	TRBJ2-4	TGTGCCAGCAGCTCCAATCTCGCCAAAAACATTCAGTACTTC	CASSSNLAKNIQYF
.	.	TRBV6-5	14	TRBJ1-1	TGTGCCAGCAGAGCTGGGAGCGCGGGGACTGAAGCTTTCTTT	CASRAGSAGTEAFF
once	.	TRBV7-2	15	TRBJ1-4	TGCGCCAGCGGGGGGCAGGGAGGACCAAATGAAGAACTGTTTTTT	CASGGQGGPNEELFF
.	.	TRBV12-3/TRBV12-4	14	TRBJ1-2	TGTGCCAGCAGTCCCAGGGTTGCCAACTATGGCTACACCTTC	CASSPRVANYGYTF
few	.	TRBV6-1	13	TRBJ2-6	TGTGCCAGCAGCCGCCTAGGATCCAACGTCCTGACTTTC	CASSRLGSNVLTF
many	.	TRBV7-2	12	TRBJ1-2	TGTGCCAGCAACCGTGGGACCTATGGCTACACCTTC	CASNRGTYGYTF
few	.	TRBV6-5	18	TRBJ2-1	TGTGCCAGCAGTTATATCGCAACTTGGGCGGGCGGGCACAATGAGCAGTTCTTC	CASSYIATWAGGHNEQFF
.	.	TRBV25-1	14	TRBJ2-7	TGTGCCAGCAGTGAATTGGGGCAGTCCCACGAGCAGTACTTC	CASSELGQSHEQYF
many	.	TRBV12-3/TRBV12-4	11	TRBJ2-3	TGTGCCAGCAGTTTAGCAAATACGCAGTATTTT	CASSLANTQYF
.	.	TRBV19	15	TRBJ2-2	TGTGCCAGTAGTATCGTGCAGGGGGGTACCGGGGAGCTGTTTTTT	CASSIVQGGTGELFF